Sequencing of this T cell receptor (beta chain) was carried out in a study of immune evolution from preneoplasia to lung adenocarcinoma. Findings and caveats of the study: Clonality was highest in normal lung, lower in later-stage lesions apparently. Top clone frequencies peaked in normal lung, apparently declining through invasive adenocarcinoma.

This clone was seen a few times. Its cognate antigen is unknown. Assay: immunoSEQ multiplex PCR; the TCRdb copy retains only in-frame clones and omits some. This table has around 25,000 clones, just under 75% appearing once. Germline CDR1 reads MDHEN; CDR2 reads SYDVKM. Between the trimmed V and J ends, which lost 3 bases and 0 bases, there was a span of 6 bases. The length of the CDR3 is 13 residues. H&E slides confirmed each diagnosis, reviewed by two pathologists independently. After pathologic assessment, macro-dissection selected premalignant or tumor cells for extraction. This rearrangement joins TRBV28 to TRBJ2-7; D remains unclear. Sequenced input: FFPE invasive lung adenocarcinoma tissue. The TCR sequence derives from a person between 60 and 69 years old with invasive lung adenocarcinoma. Some clones in this sample may be carry-over from other donors' samples. The chain's CDR3 is CASSFMSSYEQYF. CDR3 bases: TGTGCCAGCAGTTTCATGAGCTCCTACGAGCAGTACTTC.